The 10 T cell receptor beta chains below were found in one sample sequenced in a study of T cell changes during pregnancy in multiple sclerosis. Sequencing used immunoSEQ multiplex PCR; TCRdb keeps in-frame clones, though not all of them. The sample gives tens of thousands of clones, roughly nine tenths of which show up once; about 1.2% is in the top ten. The sequences come from CD4+ T cells from peripheral blood mononuclear cells, collected in the first trimester of pregnancy. Every receptor here comes from a female donor with multiple sclerosis, enrolled in a pregnancy study.

The J gene is TRBJ2-2, the V gene TRBV27; 8 positions agree with TRBD1. The germline CDR1 and CDR2 sequences are MNHEY and SMNVEV (reference sequence). Unmatched junction bases numbered 8, after V lost 5 bases and J lost 6 bases. The CDR3 length is 15 residues. This CDR3 is CASSIIQGGAGELFF. CDR3 DNA: TGTGCCAGCAGTATAATACAGGGGGGAGCCGGGGAGCTGTTTTTT.

The chain couples TRBV28 to TRBJ2-7; D perhaps matches TRBD2 (6 bases). The CDR3 has 20 residues. Germline V CDR1 and CDR2: MDHEN, SYDVKM. V was trimmed by 2 bases and J by 6 bases, leaving 32 bases between them. DNA of the CDR3: TGTGCCAGCAGTTTAAACCCAGGCGGGACGACGACCTGGAATCCTGGCGAGCAGTACTTC. The encoded protein is CASSLNPGGTTTWNPGEQYF. The complete variable domain, with remaining parts taken from reference TRBV28 and TRBJ2-7, reads DVKVTQSSRYLVKRTGEKVFLECVQDMDHENMFWYRQDPGLGLRLIYFSYDVKMKEKGDIPEGYSVSREKKERFSLILESASTNQTSMYLCASSLNPGGTTTWNPGEQYFGPGTRLTVT.

The J gene is TRBJ2-7, the V gene TRBV11-2; 7 nucleotides align to TRBD2. J lost 2 bases, V lost 9 bases, and 10 bases had no gene match. The V gene's germline CDR1 is SGHAT and CDR2 FQNNGV. CDR3 length: 14 residues. CDR3 loop: CASGLAGPTYEQYF. The CDR3 DNA reads as TGTGCCAGTGGTTTAGCGGGCCCGACCTACGAGCAGTACTTC.

The V gene is TRBV28, the J gene TRBJ2-2; TRBD2 is a possible D gene (5 bases). V was cut by 5 bases and J by 1 base, with 20 bases left in between. This CDR3 contains 18 residues. The germline V gene has CDR1 MDHEN and CDR2 SYDVKM. The CDR3 region is CASSALGRDFGNTGELFF. CDR3 in DNA: TGTGCCAGCAGTGCCCTAGGACGGGATTTTGGGAACACCGGGGAGCTGTTTTTT.

The sample holds a few counts of this clone. The chain links TRBV28 to TRBJ2-7, with 8 bases that match TRBD2. The CDR3 sequence is 14 residues long. CDR1 and CDR2 from the germline V gene are MDHEN and SYDVKM. Trimming removed 6 bases from V and 4 bases from J; junction bases left unmatched: 8. CDR3 nucleotide sequence: TGTGCCAGCAGCCGCCGAGCGGGGGAATACGAGCAGTACTTC. It codes for CASSRRAGEYEQYF. Filled out from reference TRBV28 and TRBJ2-7, the complete variable domain reads DVKVTQSSRYLVKRTGEKVFLECVQDMDHENMFWYRQDPGLGLRLIYFSYDVKMKEKGDIPEGYSVSREKKERFSLILESASTNQTSMYLCASSRRAGEYEQYFGPGTRLTVT.

The chain is built from TRBV13 and TRBJ2-3; no clear D. Germline V gives CDR1 PRHDT, CDR2 FYEKMQ (reference sequence). With 5 bases removed from V and 1 base from J, the gap between germline ends came to 4 bases. There are 12 residues in the CDR3. The CDR3 bases are TGTGCCAGCAGCGAGGGCACAGATACGCAGTATTTT. Protein: CASSEGTDTQYF.

This chain joins TRBV7-2 and TRBJ1-1; 8 bases align to TRBD1. Germline CDR1 is SGHTA and CDR2 is FQGNSA. The CDR3 is 15 residues long. J lost 6 bases, V lost 2 bases, and 8 bases had no gene match. The CDR3 DNA follows: TGTGCCAGCAGCTTAATACAGGGGGGGATGGCTGAAGCTTTCTTT. Translated: CASSLIQGGMAEAFF.

This chain links TRBV5-1 with TRBJ2-1; 8 nucleotides agree with TRBD2. The CDR3 has 16 residues. Germline CDR1 is SGHRS and CDR2 is YFSETQ. V was pared by 0 bases and J by 4 bases, with 6 bases of the junction left unmatched. The CDR3 sequence: CASSLDGRATYNEQFF. The CDR3 bases are TGCGCCAGCAGCTTGGACGGGAGGGCCACATACAATGAGCAGTTCTTC.

The gene calls are TRBV28 and TRBJ1-5, with 11 bases lining up with TRBD1. The CDR3 contains 13 residues. V dropped 8 bases and J dropped 7; count of bases not matched to a gene: 4. Germline V gene sequence: CDR1 MDHEN, CDR2 SYDVKM. CDR3 nucleotide sequence: TGTGCCAGCCGCCGGGACAGGGGGCAGCCCCAGCATTTT. Translated, it gives CASRRDRGQPQHF.

This chain connects TRBV14 to TRBJ2-1, with 10 bases that match TRBD2. The CDR3 is 19 amino acids. In germline, CDR1 is SGHDN, CDR2 FVKESK. With 2 bases clipped from V and 4 bases from J, the junction kept 14 bases outside the gene matches. CDR3 sequence (DNA): TGTGCCAGCAGCCAAATCTCCGGGCTAGCGGGAGACCCATACAATGAGCAGTTCTTC. Amino acids: CASSQISGLAGDPYNEQFF.